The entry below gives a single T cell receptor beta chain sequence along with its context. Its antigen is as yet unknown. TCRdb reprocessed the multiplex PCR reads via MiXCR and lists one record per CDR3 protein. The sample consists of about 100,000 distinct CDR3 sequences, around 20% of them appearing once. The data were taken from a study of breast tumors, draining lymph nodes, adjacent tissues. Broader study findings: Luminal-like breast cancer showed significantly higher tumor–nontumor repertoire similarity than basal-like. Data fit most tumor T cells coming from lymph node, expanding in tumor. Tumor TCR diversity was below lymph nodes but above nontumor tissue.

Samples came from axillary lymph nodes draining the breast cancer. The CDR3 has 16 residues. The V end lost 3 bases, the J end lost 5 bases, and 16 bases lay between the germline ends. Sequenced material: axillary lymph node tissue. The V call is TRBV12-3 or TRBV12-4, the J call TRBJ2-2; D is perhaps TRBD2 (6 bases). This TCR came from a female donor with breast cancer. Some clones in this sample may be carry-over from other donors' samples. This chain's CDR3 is CASSFPRLDGTGELFF. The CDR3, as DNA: TGTGCCAGCAGTTTCCCCCGACTAGATGGAACCGGGGAGCTGTTTTTT.